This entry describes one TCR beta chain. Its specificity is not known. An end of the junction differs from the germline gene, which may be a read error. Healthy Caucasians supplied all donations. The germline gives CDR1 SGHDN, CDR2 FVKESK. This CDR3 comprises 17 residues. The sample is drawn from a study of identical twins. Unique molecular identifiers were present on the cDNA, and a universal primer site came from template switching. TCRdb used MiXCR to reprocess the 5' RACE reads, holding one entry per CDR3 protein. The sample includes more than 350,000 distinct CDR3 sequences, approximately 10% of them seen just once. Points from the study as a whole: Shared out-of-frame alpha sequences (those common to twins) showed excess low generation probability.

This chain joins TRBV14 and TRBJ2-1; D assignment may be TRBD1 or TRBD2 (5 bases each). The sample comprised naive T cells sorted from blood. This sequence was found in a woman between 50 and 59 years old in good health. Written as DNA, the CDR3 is TGTGCCAGCAGCCAAGATTATGGGGGAACGGGCTACACTGAGCAGTTCTTC. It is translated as CASSQDYGGTGYTEQFF.